This T cell receptor (beta chain) was documented in a study of T cell changes during pregnancy in multiple sclerosis. Method: immunoSEQ multiplex PCR; TCRdb's copy keeps in-frame clones and lacks some. The data show more than 55,000 clones, with roughly 89% seen just once and 2% to 2.5% held by the top ten. Germline assignment: CDR1 MGHRA and CDR2 YSYEKL. There are 12 residues in the CDR3. The V end was cut by 4 bases, the J end by 6 bases, with 7 bases between. The rearrangement links TRBV4-1 to TRBJ2-1; D ambiguous. This sample comprised peripheral blood, obtained in the third trimester of pregnancy. The TCR was taken from a female donor in good health, enrolled as a control in a pregnancy study. CDR3 loop: CASSLYSNEQFF. The DNA of the CDR3 is TGCGCCAGCAGCCTCTACTCCAATGAGCAGTTCTTC.